The entry that follows covers one T cell receptor beta chain sequence. As yet, its antigen is unknown. The CDR3 totals 16 residues. Germline V gene lookup returns CDR1 MNHEY and CDR2 SVGEGT. A sample-barcoded 5' primer and a J-beta primer mix were used in a second PCR of roughly 6 to 11 cycles. TCRdb itself ran the 5' RACE reads through MiXCR, one entry per CDR3 protein. Among about 680,000 distinct CDR3 sequences, more than 40% were seen once, and the ten largest hold roughly 34%. This entry comes from a study of blood T cells in healthy people across ages. Study results and limitations: There were more naive CD4+ cells and higher diversity in long-lived donors than in aged donors. Per million T cells, TCR beta diversity dropped about linearly as age rose.

Samples each had at least 5 micrograms of total RNA extracted. J is TRBJ2-1 and V is TRBV6-2 or TRBV6-3, with D possibly TRBD2 on 6 matching bases. The last part of the DNA fits TRBJ2-7 better; the J call may be wrong. This clonotype was sampled from a woman in her sixties or seventies in good health. The sequenced sample was blood. Written as DNA, the CDR3 is TGTGCCAGCAGTTACAGGGTGGGAGGCTCCTACAATGAGCAGTACTTC. It translates to CASSYRVGGSYNEQYF.